Listed here are 9 T cell receptor beta chains from one sample, sequenced in a study of T cells in Graves' hyperthyroidism and ophthalmopathy. It was RNA transcripts that yielded the amplified TCR beta CDR3 regions. The HTBI primer set drove a first-round RT-PCR of the TCR CDR3. MiXCR, run by TCRdb on the multiplex PCR reads, gives a single entry per CDR3 protein. The sample yields 650,000 to 700,000 distinct CDR3 sequences, 17% seen once. The sample taken for sequencing was blood. The receptors come from a man aged 45 to 65 with Graves' hyperthyroidism.

The V gene is TRBV3-1, the J gene TRBJ1-4; D gene ambiguous. CDR1 LGHDT and CDR2 YNNKEL come from the germline V gene (reference sequence). This CDR3 contains 16 residues. V lost 4 bases, J lost 4 bases, and 16 bases lay in between. The CDR3 loop reads CASSPFLGFRNEKLFF. Written as DNA, the CDR3 is TGTGCCAGCAGCCCCTTCCTCGGGTTTCGTAATGAAAAACTGTTTTTT.

The sample holds many counts of this clonotype. This chain connects TRBV7-2 to TRBJ2-7; either TRBD1 or TRBD2 may supply D (5 bases each). CDR3 size: 14 residues. The germline V and J ends were trimmed by 3 bases and 3 bases, with 12 bases remaining between them. CDR1 SGHTA and CDR2 FQGNSA come from the germline V gene. The CDR3 here is CASSFGTQLYEQYF. The CDR3 bases are TGTGCCAGCAGCTTCGGGACGCAACTCTACGAGCAGTACTTC.

On this clonotype: Here the CDR3 omits its conserved ending phenylalanine or tryptophan, so a read error is the likely source. The rearrangement uses TRBV7-2 and TRBJ2-3, with 8 bases that match TRBD2. CDR3 size: 16 residues. Losses at the gene ends were 4 bases for V and 2 bases for J; bases not matched to a gene: 8. The germline gives CDR1 SGHTA, CDR2 FQGNSA. The DNA of the CDR3 is TGTGCCAGCAGCTCTCGGACGGGAGGGCCCACAGATACGCAGTATCTT. This encodes CASSSRTGGPTDTQYL.

The table lists this clonotype with many counts. The chain combines TRBV27 with TRBJ1-4, with unresolved D. CDR1 and CDR2 (germline): MNHEY, SMNVEV (reference sequence). Trimming took off 5 bases at V and 4 bases at J, with 8 bases between the two ends. This CDR3 has 13 amino acids. The CDR3 loop is CASSLQLNEKLFF. The CDR3 bases are TGTGCCAGCAGTCTACAGCTTAATGAAAAACTGTTTTTT.

The rearrangement links TRBV7-2 to TRBJ1-2, with 8 bases aligning to TRBD1. CDR1 is SGHTA and CDR2 is FQGNSA in the germline V gene. The CDR3 runs to 19 residues. The trim removed 2 bases at V and 4 bases at J, leaving 18 bases unmatched. The CDR3 here is CASSLPTSQQGELGYGYTF. CDR3 coding DNA: TGTGCCAGCAGCTTACCCACCTCCCAACAGGGGGAGTTGGGCTATGGCTACACCTTC.

This clonotype was observed many times. This rearrangement joins TRBV12-3 or TRBV12-4 to TRBJ1-2, with D perhaps TRBD1 (5 bases). This CDR3 comprises 14 residues. Trimming removed 4 bases from V and 5 bases from J, with 14 bases in between. DNA for the CDR3: TGTGCCAGCAGTTCGAAGGGACGGGGATATGGCTACACCTTC. Its translation: CASSSKGRGYGYTF.

The table lists this clonotype with a few counts. This chain uses TRBV30 with TRBJ2-7; D is unclear. Trimming removed 8 bases from V and 7 bases from J, with 15 bases in between. Germline assignment: CDR1 GTSNPN and CDR2 SVGIG (reference sequence). This CDR3 contains 11 residues. CDR3: CARIFLGEQYF. For the CDR3, the DNA is TGTGCCAGGATCTTCCTGGGTGAGCAGTACTTC.

At least ten counts were recorded for this clonotype. The gene calls are TRBV30 and TRBJ1-1; a weak D match, TRBD1 (5 bases). Germline CDR1 GTSNPN, CDR2 SVGIG (reference sequence). V lost 4 bases to trimming and J lost 4 bases, with 22 bases between them. The CDR3 totals 16 residues. The CDR3 DNA is TGTGCCTGGACCTCCGGGACTGGACAAAGGGGCACTGAAGCTTTCTTT. It encodes CAWTSGTGQRGTEAFF.

This clonotype has more than one count but fewer than ten. This could be a read error, since a much larger clone is one nucleotide away. This rearrangement joins TRBV28 to TRBJ2-6, with 10 bases fitting TRBD1. CDR3 length: 16 residues. CDR1 and CDR2 (germline): MDHEN, SYDVKM. In nucleotides, the CDR3 is TGTGCCGGCAGGGGGGACAGGGGTTCTGGGGCCAACGTCCTGACTTTC. This translates into CAGRGDRGSGANVLTF.